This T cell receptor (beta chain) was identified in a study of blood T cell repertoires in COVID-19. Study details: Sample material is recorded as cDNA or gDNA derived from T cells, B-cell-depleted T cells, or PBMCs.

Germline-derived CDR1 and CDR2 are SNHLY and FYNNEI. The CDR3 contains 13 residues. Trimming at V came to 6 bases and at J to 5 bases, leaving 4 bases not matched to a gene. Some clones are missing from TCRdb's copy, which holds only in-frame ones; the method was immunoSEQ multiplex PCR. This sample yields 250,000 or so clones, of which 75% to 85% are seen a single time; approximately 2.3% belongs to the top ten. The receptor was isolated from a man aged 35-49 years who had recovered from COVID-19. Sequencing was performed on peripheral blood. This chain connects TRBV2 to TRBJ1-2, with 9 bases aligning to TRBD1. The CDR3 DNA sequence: TGTGCCAGCAGGCTAGGACAGGGGTATGGCTACACCTTC. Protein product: CASRLGQGYGYTF.